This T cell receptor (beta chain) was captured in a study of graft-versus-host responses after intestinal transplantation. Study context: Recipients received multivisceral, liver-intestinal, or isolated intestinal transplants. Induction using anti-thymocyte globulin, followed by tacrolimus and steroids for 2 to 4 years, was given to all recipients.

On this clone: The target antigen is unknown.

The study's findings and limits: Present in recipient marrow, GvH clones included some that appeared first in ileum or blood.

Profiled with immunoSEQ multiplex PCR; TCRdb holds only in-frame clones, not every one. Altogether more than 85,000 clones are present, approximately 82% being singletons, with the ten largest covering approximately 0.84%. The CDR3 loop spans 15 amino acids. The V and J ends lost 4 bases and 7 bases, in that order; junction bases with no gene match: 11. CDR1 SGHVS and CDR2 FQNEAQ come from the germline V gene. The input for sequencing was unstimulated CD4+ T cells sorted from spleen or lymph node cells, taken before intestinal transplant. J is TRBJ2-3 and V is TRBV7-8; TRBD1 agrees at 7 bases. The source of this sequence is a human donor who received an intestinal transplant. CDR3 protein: CASSSGTDLHHTQYF. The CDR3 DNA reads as TGTGCCAGCAGCTCCGGGACAGACCTACATCATACGCAGTATTTT.